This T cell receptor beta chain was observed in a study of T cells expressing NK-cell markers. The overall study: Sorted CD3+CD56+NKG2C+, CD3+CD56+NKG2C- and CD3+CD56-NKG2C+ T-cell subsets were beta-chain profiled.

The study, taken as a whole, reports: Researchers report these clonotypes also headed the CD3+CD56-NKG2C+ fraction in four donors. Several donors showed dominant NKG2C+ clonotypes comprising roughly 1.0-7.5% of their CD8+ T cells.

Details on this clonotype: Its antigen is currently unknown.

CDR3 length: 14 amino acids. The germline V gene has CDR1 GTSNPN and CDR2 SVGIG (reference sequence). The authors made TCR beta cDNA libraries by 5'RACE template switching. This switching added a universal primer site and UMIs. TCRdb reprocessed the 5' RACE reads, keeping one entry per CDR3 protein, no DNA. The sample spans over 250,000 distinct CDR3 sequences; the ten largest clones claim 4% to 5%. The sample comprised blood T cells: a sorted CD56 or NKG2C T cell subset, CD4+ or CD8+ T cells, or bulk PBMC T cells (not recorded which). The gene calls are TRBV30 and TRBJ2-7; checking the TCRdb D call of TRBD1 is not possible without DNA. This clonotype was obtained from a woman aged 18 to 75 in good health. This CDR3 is CAWSWDTGTYEQYF.